There are a few counts of the clone carrying this T cell receptor (beta chain). Antigen specificity is unknown. The data belong to a study of human T cells and chemical hapten exposure. Overall study: Variation in per-sample TCR yields came mainly from small pooled library volume differences. General study results and limits: Counts of TCRs above 1 in 1000 frequency stayed unchanged with DPC sensitization.

As the library was built, unique molecular identifiers were attached to individual cDNA molecules. Per the original data handling: The number of TCRs in each sample had a median of 95,638 and spanned about 20,000 to 690,600. One entry per CDR3 protein, called by TCRdb with MiXCR from the 5' RACE reads. TCRdb assigned the V and J calls; the authors' analysis was not used. This sample has 130,000 or so distinct CDR3 sequences, with roughly 4% found just once. Germline CDR1 and CDR2: MNHEY and SMNVEV (reference sequence). This CDR3 has 13 amino acids. V trimming: 7 bases; J trimming: 5 bases; junction bases outside the gene matches: 8. Extraction yielded total RNA from whole blood (unfractionated).

This TCR came from a female donor in good health. This chain links TRBV27 with TRBJ2-7; 7 bases line up with TRBD1. The CDR3 nucleotides read TGTGCCAGCAAACGACAGGGCCTCGACGAGCAGTACTTC. Residues: CASKRQGLDEQYF.